The 26 T cell receptor beta chains below come from one sample, sequenced in a study of CD8 T cells in ankylosing spondylitis. Notes on the study in general: Ankylosing spondylitis blood appeared to be characterized by a TCR beta motif of roughly eight highly homologous variants.

Antigens of these TCRs are unknown. TCRdb recomputed calls from the 5' RACE reads with MiXCR, one row per CDR3 protein. The table records about 210,000 distinct CDR3 sequences, just under 7.5% of them present only once. Input material: blood, either unsorted or a sorted T cell fraction (not recorded which). The receptors come from a male donor with ankylosing spondylitis.

This clonotype was seen many times. The V gene is TRBV11-2, the J gene TRBJ2-1; D is perhaps TRBD2 (5 bases). Trimming stripped 0 bases from V and 12 bases from J, with 12 bases between. Germline V gene sequence: CDR1 SGHAT, CDR2 FQNNGV. This CDR3 has 13 residues. The chain's CDR3 is CASSLEDYTRQFF. The DNA of the CDR3 is TGTGCCAGCAGCTTAGAAGACTATACCAGGCAGTTCTTC.

This clonotype appeared many times. A junction end diverges from the germline sequence, so it may reflect a read error. The rearrangement uses TRBV29-1 and TRBJ2-3; D is uncertain. This CDR3 has 10 residues. Per germline, CDR1 SQVTM and CDR2 ANQGSEA. CDR3: CSVEAGPTHF. Here the CDR3 DNA reads TGCAGCGTTGAAGCCGGCCCCACACATTTT.

This clonotype occurred many times. V usage is TRBV29-1 and J usage is TRBJ1-2; tentative D call: TRBD1 (5 bases). CDR3 length equals 13 residues. V shed 3 bases and J shed 3 bases, with 11 bases lying between them. Germline V gene lookup returns CDR1 SQVTM and CDR2 ANQGSEA. Written as DNA, the CDR3 is TGCAGCGTTGAGGACAAGATGGACTATGGCTACACCTTC. Its protein product is CSVEDKMDYGYTF.

This clonotype was found many times. The V call is TRBV5-1, the J call TRBJ1-2; D might be TRBD1 (6 bases). V was trimmed by 0 bases and J by 4 bases, leaving 13 bases between them. This CDR3 has 15 residues. Germline CDR1 is SGHRS and CDR2 is YFSETQ. CDR3 region: CASSLEEGVGYGYTF. CDR3 nucleotide sequence: TGCGCCAGCAGCTTGGAGGAGGGGGTCGGCTATGGCTACACCTTC.

This clonotype was counted only a few times. The chain employs TRBV30 and TRBJ2-1; D is undetermined. Germline-derived CDR1 and CDR2 are GTSNPN and SVGIG (reference sequence). V dropped 5 bases and J dropped 6 bases, with 17 bases sitting between them. The CDR3 is 14 amino acids. CDR3: CAWAVWASGNEQFF. CDR3 nucleotides: TGTGCCTGGGCGGTCTGGGCGTCGGGCAATGAGCAGTTCTTC.

This clonotype was recorded many times. This chain joins TRBV7-9 and TRBJ2-7; D gene unclear. V gave up 3 bases and J gave up 0 bases, with 15 bases separating them. Per germline, CDR1 SEHNR and CDR2 FQNEAQ (reference sequence). This CDR3 has 16 amino acids. This chain's CDR3 is CASSFDPLRFSYEQYF. The CDR3 DNA follows: TGTGCCAGCAGCTTCGACCCCCTCCGCTTCTCCTACGAGCAGTACTTC.

The sample holds many counts of this clonotype. The rearrangement links TRBV29-1 to TRBJ2-1; 8 bases fit TRBD2. Germline CDR1 SQVTM, CDR2 ANQGSEA. Trimming cost V 2 bases and J 1 base; bases outside gene matches: 10. The CDR3 loop spans 17 amino acids. The CDR3 nucleotides are TGCAGCGTTGAAAGATCGACTAGCGTTGAATCCTACAATGAGCAGTTCTTC. The encoded protein is CSVERSTSVESYNEQFF.

This clonotype was seen at least ten times. This chain links TRBV18 with TRBJ2-3; D gene ambiguous. Germline loops: CDR1 KGHSH, CDR2 LQKENI. The CDR3 runs to 14 residues. The V end was cut by 1 base, the J end by 2 bases, with 7 bases between. Here the CDR3 DNA reads TGTGCCAGCTCACCACTAGAGTACACAGATACGCAGTATTTT. Translating it yields CASSPLEYTDTQYF.

The chain joins TRBV6-1 to TRBJ2-7; no clear D gene. The germline gives CDR1 MNHNS, CDR2 SASEGT. The CDR3 is made up of 14 amino acids. Deletions cut 1 base from V and 3 bases from J, with 10 bases between. The CDR3 region is CASSEERIYYEQYF. CDR3 coding DNA: TGTGCCAGCAGTGAAGAACGGATATACTACGAGCAGTACTTC.

This chain connects TRBV5-6 to TRBJ2-7, with D unclear. This CDR3 is 14 amino acids long. CDR1 and CDR2 from the germline V gene are SGHDT and YYEEEE. Trimming pared 1 base from V and 0 bases from J, leaving 8 bases between. CDR3: CASSLHYSSYEQYF. The CDR3 DNA reads as TGTGCCAGCAGCTTGCACTACAGCTCCTACGAGCAGTACTTC.

This clonotype was seen at least ten times. The gene calls are TRBV20-1 and TRBJ2-1; 8 bases are a match to TRBD2. This CDR3 spans 14 amino acids. Germline-derived CDR1 and CDR2 are DFQATT and SNEGSKA (reference sequence). Unmatched junction bases numbered 6, after V lost 3 bases and J lost 5 bases. The CDR3 DNA sequence: TGCAGTGCTAGTGTAACTAGCGGTCACAATGAGCAGTTCTTC. Translation: CSASVTSGHNEQFF.

This clonotype was detected a few times. The chain couples TRBV27 to TRBJ1-2; weak D call: TRBD1 (6 bases). V was shortened by 4 bases and J by 3 bases, with 12 bases between the two germline ends. Looked up from germline, CDR1 is MNHEY and CDR2 is SMNVEV (reference sequence). CDR3 length equals 14 residues. This CDR3 reads CASSWAGVDYGYTF. The CDR3 DNA is TGTGCCAGCAGTTGGGCAGGGGTGGACTATGGCTACACCTTC.

This clonotype appeared many times. The rearrangement links TRBV6-2 or TRBV6-3 to TRBJ2-2; 7 positions agree with TRBD2. V lost 10 bases to trimming and J lost 7 bases; unmatched junction nucleotides: 0. The CDR3 loop spans 10 amino acids. Per the germline V gene, CDR1 is MNHEY and CDR2 is SVGEGT. Written as DNA, the CDR3 is TGTGCCACGGGAGGCGGGGAGCTGTTTTTT. It encodes CATGGGELFF.

This CDR3 reads CASSPYRDGTEAFF. CDR3 DNA sequence: TGTGCCAGCTCACCGTACAGGGACGGCACTGAAGCTTTCTTT. V and J are TRBV18 and TRBJ1-1, with a possible D match to TRBD1 (6 bases). Germline CDR1 KGHSH, CDR2 LQKENI. CDR3 length: 14 amino acids. The ends were cut back, 3 bases at V and 4 bases at J, with 12 bases in the middle.

This clonotype showed up many times. This sequence joins TRBV30 and TRBJ2-3; no reliable D call. Germline V CDR1 and CDR2: GTSNPN, SVGIG (reference sequence). The CDR3 runs 11 residues. Trimming took off 2 bases at V and 6 bases at J, with 6 bases between the two ends. CDR3 region: CAWSLGDTQYF. CDR3 sequence (DNA): TGTGCCTGGAGTTTAGGTGATACGCAGTATTTT.

This clonotype was seen many times. This rearrangement joins TRBV4-2 to TRBJ2-1; tentatively, D is TRBD2 (5 bases). The germline CDR1 and CDR2 sequences are LGHNA and YNFKEQ. V lost 0 bases to trimming and J lost 9 bases, with 12 bases between them. The CDR3 contains 14 residues. CDR3 loop: CASSQDRRGSEQFF. The CDR3 DNA follows: TGTGCCAGCAGCCAAGATCGCCGGGGTAGTGAGCAGTTCTTC.

This clonotype was detected many times. The rearrangement uses TRBV7-9 and TRBJ2-2; no clear D. CDR3 length equals 15 residues. V shed 6 bases and J shed 1 base, with 12 bases lying between them. Germline CDR1 SEHNR, CDR2 FQNEAQ (reference sequence). The DNA of the CDR3 is TGTGCCAGCAGTCTTCGGCGAGGGAACACCGGGGAGCTGTTTTTT. This gives the protein CASSLRRGNTGELFF.

This clonotype was picked up a small number of times. This chain connects TRBV12-3 or TRBV12-4 to TRBJ1-4; D gene unclear. The V and J ends lost 7 bases and 8 bases respectively, with 8 bases between them. CDR3 length equals 11 residues. CDR3 DNA: TGTGCCAGCACCTCGGACGAAAAACTGTTTTTT. Its translation: CASTSDEKLFF.

This clonotype was recorded at least ten times. The chain employs TRBV10-3 and TRBJ1-1, with D unclear. Germline loops: CDR1 ENHRY, CDR2 SYGVKD. The V gene lost 1 base and the J gene lost 1 base, with 7 bases spanning the gap. This CDR3 spans 14 amino acids. CDR3 region: CAISEFSENTEAFF. CDR3 nucleotides: TGTGCCATCAGTGAGTTTTCGGAGAACACTGAAGCTTTCTTT.

This clonotype occurred a few times. The V gene is TRBV28, the J gene TRBJ2-3; 8 positions match TRBD2. The CDR3 is made up of 15 amino acids. The trim removed 8 bases at V and 4 bases at J, leaving 11 bases unmatched. CDR1 and CDR2 from the germline V gene are MDHEN and SYDVKM. The CDR3: CASGLAGSDADTQYF. CDR3 bases: TGTGCCAGCGGATTAGCGGGGAGTGATGCAGATACGCAGTATTTT. The whole variable domain, remainder taken from reference TRBV28 and TRBJ2-3, is DVKVTQSSRYLVKRTGEKVFLECVQDMDHENMFWYRQDPGLGLRLIYFSYDVKMKEKGDIPEGYSVSREKKERFSLILESASTNQTSMYLCASGLAGSDADTQYFGPGTRLTVL.

The sample holds a few counts of this clonotype. V and J are TRBV4-3 and TRBJ1-2; tentative D call: TRBD1 (5 bases). CDR1 and CDR2 (germline): LGHNA, YSLEER. The CDR3 consists of 12 residues. Deletions cut 4 bases from V and 3 bases from J, with 6 bases between. In DNA, the CDR3 is TGCGCCAGCAGCCGAGGGGACTATGGCTACACCTTC. This encodes CASSRGDYGYTF.

The sample holds many counts of this clonotype. V is TRBV6-5 and J is TRBJ1-1; TRBD1 aligns across 8 bases. Germline-derived CDR1 and CDR2 are MNHEY and SVGAGI. The CDR3 runs to 16 residues. The V and J ends lost 2 bases and 1 base, in that order; junction bases with no gene match: 6. The CDR3 is CASSYPEDRANTEAFF. The CDR3 nucleotides read TGTGCCAGCAGTTACCCTGAGGACAGGGCGAACACTGAAGCTTTCTTT.

This clonotype has only a few counts. The chain employs TRBV6-2 or TRBV6-3 and TRBJ2-6, with D unresolved. Trimming took off 2 bases at V and 0 bases at J, with 8 bases between the two ends. Looked up from germline, CDR1 is MNHEY and CDR2 is SVGEGT. The CDR3 totals 16 residues. CDR3 in amino acids: CASSYPTVSGANVLTF. The DNA for the CDR3 is TGTGCCAGCAGTTACCCCACAGTCTCTGGGGCCAACGTCCTGACTTTC.

This clonotype was picked up many times. This sequence joins TRBV7-9 and TRBJ1-4; 10 positions match TRBD1. The germline V gene has CDR1 SEHNR and CDR2 FQNEAQ (reference sequence). J was trimmed by 7 bases and V by 5 bases; bases with no gene match: 7. This CDR3 contains 15 residues. The CDR3 nucleotides read TGTGCCAGCAGCATCGGACAGGGGGAGGCTGAAAAACTGTTTTTT. This encodes CASSIGQGEAEKLFF.

In this sample, this clonotype turned up many times. The gene calls are TRBV6-4 and TRBJ1-5; TRBD1 is a possible D gene (5 bases). V was pared by 6 bases and J by 6 bases, with 15 bases between. Germline V gene lookup returns CDR1 MRHNA and CDR2 SNTAGT. There are 14 residues in the CDR3. This chain's CDR3 is CASRKGGVSQPQHF. CDR3 DNA: TGTGCCAGCAGGAAGGGAGGGGTGAGTCAGCCCCAGCATTTT.

This clonotype was found many times. One junction end disagrees with the germline gene, perhaps due to a read error. The chain links TRBV7-7 to TRBJ2-7, with 9 bases fitting TRBD2. CDR3 length equals 15 residues. Germline CDR1 and CDR2: SSHAT and FNYEAQ (reference sequence). As DNA, the CDR3 is TGTGCTAGCAGCTTAGGGCGGGGGGGCTCCTACGAGCAGTACTTC. Amino acid sequence: CASSLGRGGSYEQYF.